These 26 T cell receptor beta chains were sequenced from one sample in a study of memory B cells and T cells in multiple sclerosis. Separate sequencing covered autoproliferating (CFSE-dim) and non-proliferating (CFSE-high) T cells from stimulus-free culture. Pooled replicate wells came from 5x10^7 CFSE-labeled PBMCs cultured approximately 7 days without stimulus. The method was immunoSEQ multiplex PCR; TCRdb's version includes in-frame clones alone and lacks a portion of them. Of 46,000 or so clones listed, about 80% are singletons. For these TCRs, the target antigens are not known. The specimen was PBMCs from blood kept in culture. These receptors were taken from a human donor with multiple sclerosis.

V and J are TRBV6-1 and TRBJ1-2, with D maybe TRBD1 (5 bases). The CDR3 is made up of 15 amino acids. Per germline, CDR1 MNHNS and CDR2 SASEGT. V was shortened by 7 bases and J by 5 bases, with 20 bases between the two germline ends. This CDR3 reads CASKGVNPRGYGYTF. CDR3 nucleotides: TGTGCCAGCAAGGGCGTGAACCCAAGGGGTTATGGCTACACCTTC.

The J gene is TRBJ1-2, the V gene TRBV28, with D unresolved. The CDR3 loop spans 13 amino acids. Trimming stripped 2 bases from V and 9 bases from J, with 13 bases between. Germline values: CDR1 MDHEN, CDR2 SYDVKM. As DNA, the CDR3 is TGTGCCAGCAGTTTAATCGGACCAACGAGCTACACCTTC. This translates into CASSLIGPTSYTF.

The chain has TRBV11-2 and TRBJ2-1; TRBD1 might be the D (6 bases). Trimming took off 6 bases at V and 4 bases at J, with 10 bases between the two ends. The CDR3 totals 13 residues. Germline lookup yields CDR1 SGHAT and CDR2 FQNNGV. CDR3 in amino acids: CASRLTGYNEQFF. The CDR3 DNA sequence: TGTGCCAGCAGGTTGACAGGTTACAATGAGCAGTTCTTC.

V gene TRBV2 combines with J gene TRBJ1-5, with D hard to call. Trimming removed 6 bases from V and 2 bases from J, with 8 bases in between. The germline V gene encodes CDR1 SNHLY and CDR2 FYNNEI. The CDR3 covers 13 residues. The CDR3 DNA reads TGTGCCAGCAGAGAGGAGGGCAATCAGCCCCAGCATTTT. Translated: CASREEGNQPQHF.

The chain couples TRBV9 to TRBJ2-3; the match to TRBD1 covers 9 bases. V dropped 4 bases and J dropped 4; count of bases not matched to a gene: 10. Germline assignment: CDR1 SGDLS and CDR2 YYNGEE. There are 16 residues in the CDR3. The CDR3 DNA reads as TGTGCCAGCAGCCTCCGCGGGGGACAGGGCCCAGATACGCAGTATTTT. Residues: CASSLRGGQGPDTQYF.

This chain connects TRBV7-2 to TRBJ1-1, with unresolved D. Germline values: CDR1 SGHTA, CDR2 FQGNSA. This CDR3 is built from 14 residues. Between the trimmed V and J ends, which lost 4 bases and 4 bases, there was a span of 13 bases. CDR3 sequence reads: CASSSDPVSTEAFF. DNA for the CDR3: TGTGCCAGCAGCTCCGACCCCGTGAGCACTGAAGCTTTCTTT.

This chain joins TRBV13 and TRBJ2-5; 12 nucleotides match TRBD1. The closer fit of TRBJ2-7 to the DNA end suggests the J call may be wrong. The CDR3 loop spans 16 amino acids. CDR1 is PRHDT, CDR2 FYEKMQ, per germline (reference sequence). This chain's CDR3 is CASSPTGTGGLYEQYF. In DNA, the CDR3 is TGTGCCAGCAGCCCCACCGGGACAGGGGGCCTCTACGAGCAGTACTTC.

This rearrangement joins TRBV9 to TRBJ2-5, with 9 bases aligning to TRBD1. Germline V gene data show CDR1 as SGDLS and CDR2 as YYNGEE. The trim removed 3 bases at V and 2 bases at J, leaving 8 bases unmatched. CDR3 length: 16 residues. The CDR3 DNA reads as TGTGCCAGCAGCGAACTACAGGGGGCTCAGCAAGAGACCCAGTACTTC. Translating it yields CASSELQGAQQETQYF.

The chain couples TRBV27 to TRBJ1-1; 11 nucleotides line up with TRBD1. Trimming removed 8 bases from V and 5 bases from J; junction bases left unmatched: 10. CDR1 is MNHEY, CDR2 SMNVEV, per germline (reference sequence). This CDR3 comprises 15 residues. CDR3 DNA sequence: TGTGCCAGCTATAGCCGGACAGGGGGCTGGACTGAAGCTTTCTTT. It specifies CASYSRTGGWTEAFF.

The chain recombines TRBV14 with TRBJ2-2; tentative D call: TRBD1 (5 bases). Looked up from germline, CDR1 is SGHDN and CDR2 is FVKESK. CDR3 length: 14 residues. The CDR3 here is CGSRVDSNTGELFF. CDR3 nucleotides: TGTGGTTCCAGGGTCGACAGCAACACCGGGGAGCTGTTTTTT. The complete variable domain, with remaining parts taken from reference TRBV14 and TRBJ2-2, reads EAGVTQFPSHSVIEKGQTVTLRCDPISGHDNLYWYRRVMGKEIKFLLHFVKESKQDESGMPNNRFLAERTGGTYSTLKVQPAELEDSGVYFCGSRVDSNTGELFFGEGSRLTVL.

The chain links TRBV10-1 to TRBJ2-2; D gene unclear. V was trimmed by 3 bases and J by 0 bases, leaving 8 bases between them. The CDR3 covers 15 residues. Germline-derived CDR1 and CDR2 are WNHNN and SYGVQD (reference sequence). The CDR3, as DNA: TGCGCCAGCAGTGAAGACACTTCGAACACCGGGGAGCTGTTTTTT. Translated, it gives CASSEDTSNTGELFF.

This chain uses TRBV6-6 with TRBJ1-1; D is possibly TRBD1 (5 bases). Germline V gives CDR1 MNHNY, CDR2 SVGAGI (reference sequence). Deletions cut 6 bases from V and 10 bases from J, with 15 bases between. CDR3 length: 12 residues. CDR3 nucleotides: TGTGCCAGCAGACTTTACCGGGACGTAGCTTTCTTT. It is translated as CASRLYRDVAFF.

With respect to this clone: Other DNA sequences from this sample encode an identical CDR3 as well. V usage is TRBV11-2 and J usage is TRBJ1-2; no definite D call. The germline V gene has CDR1 SGHAT and CDR2 FQNNGV. V was shortened by 4 bases and J by 5 bases, with 11 bases between the two germline ends. This CDR3 is built from 13 residues. The CDR3, as DNA: TGTGCCAGCAGCTCCCCTAGACGGTATGGCTACACCTTC. It translates to CASSSPRRYGYTF.

The chain couples TRBV27 to TRBJ2-7, with a weak D call TRBD2 (7 bases). Looked up from germline, CDR1 is MNHEY and CDR2 is SMNVEV (reference sequence). This CDR3 contains 15 residues. V was pared by 3 bases and J by 5 bases, with 17 bases between. The CDR3 DNA is TGTGCCAGCAGTTTGAGAGGGGGGGCGTTGAACGAGCAGTACTTC. Translating it yields CASSLRGGALNEQYF.

The V gene is TRBV11-2, the J gene TRBJ2-2; TRBD2 aligns across 10 bases. With V trimmed by 5 bases and J by 7 bases, 4 bases remained unmatched. Germline CDR1 is SGHAT and CDR2 is FQNNGV. This CDR3 is built from 14 residues. CDR3 region: CASSLGLAIGELFF. CDR3 DNA sequence: TGTGCCAGCAGCCTGGGACTAGCGATCGGGGAGCTGTTTTTT.

The chain joins TRBV10-2 to TRBJ2-3; 7 bases agree with TRBD1. V dropped 10 bases and J dropped 2; count of bases not matched to a gene: 9. The germline CDR1 and CDR2 sequences are WSHSY and SAAADI. The CDR3 loop spans 14 amino acids. The CDR3 DNA follows: TGCGCCACCTTACAGGGGCCCTCCACAGATACGCAGTATTTT. As protein: CATLQGPSTDTQYF.

The rearrangement links TRBV4-1 to TRBJ2-7; 7 nucleotides match TRBD2. V dropped 0 bases and J dropped 0; count of bases not matched to a gene: 5. The CDR3 is made up of 16 amino acids. Germline values: CDR1 MGHRA, CDR2 YSYEKL. Here the CDR3 reads CASSQEAGMSSYEQYF. The CDR3 nucleotides are TGCGCCAGCAGCCAAGAAGCGGGGATGAGCTCCTACGAGCAGTACTTC.

The CDR3: CASGYRDRGPHSNQPQHF. CDR3 coding DNA: TGCGCCAGCGGGTATAGGGACAGGGGACCTCATAGCAATCAGCCCCAGCATTTT. The chain employs TRBV23-1 and TRBJ1-5, with TRBD1 identical over 10 bases. TRBV23-1 is known as an ORF, though its function is uncertain. CDR3 length: 18 amino acids. J gave up 0 bases and V 8 bases, and 13 bases lay outside the gene matches.

The genes are TRBV30 and TRBJ2-1; TRBD2 is a possible D gene (6 bases). The CDR3 is made up of 11 amino acids. The germline CDR1 and CDR2 sequences are GTSNPN and SVGIG (reference sequence). Trimming removed 4 bases at V and 12 bases at J, with 13 bases between. CDR3 residues: CAWTGTRGQFF. CDR3 nucleotide sequence: TGTGCCTGGACAGGGACGCGGGGGCAGTTCTTC.

The V and J genes are TRBV30 and TRBJ2-7; D possibly corresponds to TRBD1 (5 bases). The V gene lost 5 bases and the J gene lost 6 bases, with 14 bases spanning the gap. The germline CDR1 and CDR2 sequences are GTSNPN and SVGIG (reference sequence). The CDR3 contains 12 residues. CDR3 protein: CAWGFRAGEQYF. For the CDR3, the DNA is TGTGCCTGGGGTTTCAGGGCCGGCGAGCAGTACTTC.

This chain links TRBV4-3 with TRBJ1-1; maybe TRBD1 (6 bases). CDR3 size: 16 residues. V gave up 1 base and J gave up 0 bases, with 12 bases separating them. Germline lookup yields CDR1 LGHNA and CDR2 YSLEER. The CDR3 protein is CASSQAGGLLNTEAFF. CDR3 sequence (DNA): TGCGCCAGCAGCCAAGCTGGGGGCCTTTTGAACACTGAAGCTTTCTTT.

The chain is built from TRBV6-1 and TRBJ1-1; D might be TRBD1 (5 bases). Between the trimmed V and J ends, which lost 6 bases and 0 bases, there was a span of 11 bases. Per germline, CDR1 MNHNS and CDR2 SASEGT. This CDR3 contains 14 residues. The CDR3 loop is CASSYDSVNTEAFF. The CDR3, as DNA: TGTGCCAGCAGCTACGACAGCGTGAACACTGAAGCTTTCTTT.

The chain links TRBV7-3 to TRBJ2-2; D unclear. The CDR3 is 13 residues long. V was cut by 5 bases and J by 6 bases, with 10 bases left in between. Germline V lookup: CDR1 SGHTA, CDR2 FQGTGA. The CDR3 loop is CASSRIDSGELFF. DNA of the CDR3: TGTGCCAGCAGCCGGATCGACTCCGGGGAGCTGTTTTTT.

The rearrangement uses TRBV28 and TRBJ1-4; 7 bases agree with TRBD1. CDR1 is MDHEN and CDR2 is SYDVKM in the germline V gene. J lost 7 bases, V lost 2 bases, and 4 bases had no gene match. This CDR3 is built from 14 residues. CDR3 nucleotide sequence: TGTGCCAGCAGTTTAAGCCAGGGGGGTGAAAAACTGTTTTTT. The encoded protein is CASSLSQGGEKLFF.

V is TRBV19 and J is TRBJ1-3, with a tentative D call TRBD1 (5 bases). Trimming cost V 9 bases and J 2 bases, with 17 bases left between them. The germline gives CDR1 LNHDA, CDR2 SQIVND (reference sequence). This CDR3 has 15 amino acids. The CDR3 sequence: CARRDSTLPGNTIYF. Written as DNA, the CDR3 is TGTGCCAGACGGGACTCCACCCTTCCTGGAAACACCATATATTTT.

The chain joins TRBV9 to TRBJ2-3; TRBD2 matches 7 bases. Germline-derived CDR1 and CDR2 are SGDLS and YYNGEE. This CDR3 is 16 amino acids long. Trimming at V came to 4 bases and at J to 4 bases, leaving 12 bases not matched to a gene. The CDR3 here is CASSQKDGGFADTQYF. CDR3 DNA: TGTGCCAGCAGCCAAAAGGACGGGGGGTTCGCAGATACGCAGTATTTT. Based on the CDR3 plus reference TRBV9 and TRBJ2-3, the full variable domain is DSGVTQTPKHLITATGQRVTLRCSPRSGDLSVYWYQQSLDQGLQFLIQYYNGEERAKGNILERFSAQQFPDLHSELNLSSLELGDSALYFCASSQKDGGFADTQYFGPGTRLTVL.